Below are 32 T cell receptor beta chains sequenced from a single sample in a study of blood T cell repertoires in COVID-19. Using immunoSEQ multiplex PCR, the repertoire was profiled, and TCRdb retains in-frame clones only, with some absent. The data contain approximately 470,000 clones, around 90% of them singletons. The sequencing sample was made of PBMCs or T cells enriched from blood (not recorded which). The origin of the receptors is a woman aged 18-35 years who had recovered from COVID-19.

J is TRBJ1-1 and V is TRBV11-2, with a weak D call TRBD1 (5 bases). The CDR3 consists of 13 residues. The germline gives CDR1 SGHAT, CDR2 FQNNGV. V lost 5 bases, J lost 4 bases, and 11 bases lay in between. Here the CDR3 reads CASSPQGSTEAFF. In DNA, the CDR3 is TGTGCCAGCAGCCCCCAGGGTTCCACTGAAGCTTTCTTT.

The rearrangement uses TRBV5-4 and TRBJ2-7; perhaps TRBD1 as D (6 bases). Between the trimmed V and J ends, which lost 4 bases and 1 base, there was a span of 9 bases. Germline values: CDR1 SGHNT, CDR2 YYREEE (reference sequence). The CDR3 contains 13 residues. CDR3 DNA sequence: TGTGCCAGCAGCGCTGGACAGTCCTACGAGCAGTACTTC. Translated: CASSAGQSYEQYF.

The CDR3 DNA reads as TGTGCCAGCGCCTACGGACAGTCGTATGGCTACACCTTC. Translated: CASAYGQSYGYTF. V is TRBV6-5 and J is TRBJ1-2; D perhaps matches TRBD1 (6 bases). Germline loops: CDR1 MNHEY, CDR2 SVGAGI. V lost 8 bases and J lost 5, with 15 bases in between. This CDR3 is built from 13 residues.

This chain joins TRBV5-1 and TRBJ2-3, with D perhaps TRBD2 (6 bases). Trimming took 3 bases from V and 6 from J, leaving 8 bases between them. Looked up from germline, CDR1 is SGHRS and CDR2 is YFSETQ. The CDR3 extends over 12 amino acids. CDR3 nucleotides: TGCGCCAGCAGCTATGCGGGGGATACGCAGTATTTT. Translating gives CASSYAGDTQYF.

In its sample, this clone was seen a few times. The chain carries TRBV5-1 and TRBJ2-1, with 11 bases fitting TRBD1. Germline trimming cut 4 bases from V and 8 bases from J; bases unmatched to any gene: 11. The CDR3 is 16 amino acids. Germline values: CDR1 SGHRS, CDR2 YFSETQ. DNA for the CDR3: TGCGCCAGCAGCCCGACCGGGACAGGGGGAGGGGATGAGCAGTTCTTC. The encoded protein is CASSPTGTGGGDEQFF.

In its sample, this clone was seen many times. This chain connects TRBV5-6 to TRBJ1-5; no definite D call. V was clipped by 3 bases and J by 0 bases, with 7 bases between them. Germline-derived CDR1 and CDR2 are SGHDT and YYEEEE. The CDR3 runs 14 residues. CDR3 sequence (DNA): TGTGCCAGCAGCTCGGGGAATAGCAATCAGCCCCAGCATTTT. Amino acids: CASSSGNSNQPQHF.

The chain combines TRBV27 with TRBJ2-2, with D possibly matching TRBD1 (7 bases). Per germline, CDR1 MNHEY and CDR2 SMNVEV (reference sequence). Trimming pared 3 bases from V and 4 bases from J, leaving 12 bases between. CDR3 length equals 15 residues. This CDR3 reads CASSFNRGGTGELFF. The CDR3 region has the DNA TGTGCCAGCAGTTTTAACAGGGGAGGCACCGGGGAGCTGTTTTTT.

This clone came up many times. The chain uses TRBV30 and TRBJ1-1; maybe TRBD1 (6 bases). V shed 4 bases and J shed 0 bases, with 12 bases lying between them. CDR3 length equals 14 residues. Germline CDR1 GTSNPN, CDR2 SVGIG (reference sequence). The CDR3 here is CAWKEGGLNTEAFF. CDR3 nucleotides: TGTGCCTGGAAAGAGGGGGGGCTGAACACTGAAGCTTTCTTT.

The rearrangement joins TRBV7-3 to TRBJ2-5; D might be TRBD1 (5 bases). V lost 5 bases, J lost 5 bases, and 18 bases lay in between. The germline V gene has CDR1 SGHTA and CDR2 FQGTGA. CDR3 size: 15 residues. CDR3 in DNA: TGTGCCAGCAGCCCCCGAGTGGGGCCAGGGGAGACCCAGTACTTC. This sequence encodes CASSPRVGPGETQYF. The full variable domain, its missing parts supplied by reference TRBV7-3 and TRBJ2-5, is GAGVSQTPSNKVTEKGKYVELRCDPISGHTALYWYRQSLGQGPEFLIYFQGTGAADDSGLPNDRFFAVRPEGSVSTLKIQRTERGDSAVYLCASSPRVGPGETQYFGPGTRLLVL.

This clone was seen a handful of times. The rearrangement uses TRBV5-1 and TRBJ2-7; D might be TRBD2 (6 bases). CDR3 length equals 14 residues. Trimming removed 0 bases from V and 7 bases from J, with 14 bases in between. The germline V gene has CDR1 SGHRS and CDR2 YFSETQ. The CDR3 spells CASSLGRGVEEQYF. The DNA of the CDR3 is TGCGCCAGCAGCTTGGGGAGGGGAGTTGAGGAGCAGTACTTC.

This clone was counted between two and nine times. The chain recombines TRBV15 with TRBJ1-2, with TRBD1 matching 7 bases. The V segment lost 0 bases and the J segment 7 bases; nucleotides outside the gene matches: 8. The CDR3 is 15 residues long. CDR1 is LNHNV and CDR2 is YYDKDF in the germline V gene (reference sequence). In nucleotides, the CDR3 is TGTGCCACCAGCAGAGAAGGTGTAGGGGGCGGTGGCTACACCTTC. It codes for CATSREGVGGGGYTF.

This clone was counted once. The chain employs TRBV2 and TRBJ1-4; D is unclear. The CDR3 is 13 amino acids. Germline V gene sequence: CDR1 SNHLY, CDR2 FYNNEI. Trimming stripped 2 bases from V and 4 bases from J, with 5 bases between. DNA for the CDR3: TGTGCCAGCAGTGAATGGCTTAATGAAAAACTGTTTTTT. Protein sequence: CASSEWLNEKLFF.

This clone was seen a single time. For the CDR3, the DNA is TGTGCCAGCAGCCCTGGGACAGGGCTATATGGCTACACCTTC. Protein product: CASSPGTGLYGYTF. The V and J genes are TRBV5-4 and TRBJ1-2, with TRBD1 matching over 9 bases. Germline loops: CDR1 SGHNT, CDR2 YYREEE (reference sequence). V dropped 4 bases and J dropped 5; count of bases not matched to a gene: 6. This CDR3 spans 14 amino acids.

The chain links TRBV7-2 to TRBJ1-4; the match to TRBD1 covers 7 bases. The CDR3 extends over 15 amino acids. CDR1 SGHTA and CDR2 FQGNSA come from the germline V gene. V lost 2 bases and J lost 5; bases outside the gene matches: 5. The CDR3 DNA sequence: TGTGCCAGCAGCTTAAACGGACAGGAAAATGAAAAACTGTTTTTT. This sequence encodes CASSLNGQENEKLFF.

The V and J genes are TRBV3-1 (or the pseudogene TRBV3-2) and TRBJ2-1, with a weak D call TRBD2 (6 bases). V lost 4 bases and J 2 bases, leaving 12 bases between the germline ends. The CDR3 sequence is 15 residues long. Germline V lookup: CDR1 LGHDT, CDR2 YNNKEL (reference sequence). The CDR3 loop reads CASSLGGVTYNEQFF. CDR3 nucleotides: TGTGCCAGCAGCCTCGGGGGAGTAACCTACAATGAGCAGTTCTTC.

The V gene is TRBV28, the J gene TRBJ2-1; 9 nucleotides line up with TRBD1. The V gene's germline CDR1 is MDHEN and CDR2 SYDVKM. CDR3 length: 14 amino acids. Germline trimming cut 3 bases from V and 10 bases from J; bases unmatched to any gene: 7. The CDR3 DNA sequence: TGTGCCAGCAGTTTTACCGACAGGGGGGACGAGCAGTTCTTC. Encoded protein: CASSFTDRGDEQFF.

The chain combines TRBV2 with TRBJ2-2, with 8 positions matching TRBD2. CDR3 length equals 14 residues. The J segment lost 2 bases and the V segment lost 5 bases, leaving 1 base of the junction unmatched. Germline V lookup: CDR1 SNHLY, CDR2 FYNNEI. CDR3 amino acids: CASSTSGNTGELFF. CDR3 coding DNA: TGTGCCAGCAGTACTAGCGGAAACACCGGGGAGCTGTTTTTT.

The V gene is TRBV27, the J gene TRBJ1-6; tentative D call: TRBD1 (5 bases). Trimming cost V 6 bases and J 9 bases, with 15 bases left between them. Per germline, CDR1 MNHEY and CDR2 SMNVEV (reference sequence). The CDR3 contains 14 residues. CDR3: CASRPQQVLSPLHF. The CDR3 DNA follows: TGTGCCAGCAGACCGCAACAGGTCCTTTCACCCCTCCACTTT.

The chain joins TRBV5-1 to TRBJ2-5; 14 bases line up with TRBD2. Germline V gives CDR1 SGHRS, CDR2 YFSETQ. Germline trimming cut 3 bases from V and 1 base from J; bases unmatched to any gene: 5. The CDR3 length is 17 residues. The CDR3 nucleotides are TGCGCCAGCAGCTCTTTGACTAGCGGGGGGGTCCAAGAGACCCAGTACTTC. Its translation: CASSSLTSGGVQETQYF.

This chain joins TRBV5-1 and TRBJ1-1, with D possibly being TRBD1 (5 bases). The V gene lost 0 bases and the J gene lost 0 bases, with 12 bases spanning the gap. Germline V gene data show CDR1 as SGHRS and CDR2 as YFSETQ. CDR3 length: 16 residues. The CDR3: CASSLGDSRMNTEAFF. The CDR3 DNA reads TGCGCCAGCAGCTTGGGTGACAGCCGCATGAACACTGAAGCTTTCTTT.

This clone appeared a single time. The rearrangement links TRBV24-1 to TRBJ2-2; D perhaps matches TRBD1 (6 bases). The CDR3 contains 16 residues. Trimming pared 2 bases from V and 1 base from J, leaving 10 bases between. Per germline, CDR1 KGHDR and CDR2 SFDVKD. The CDR3 is CATSDYKQGNTGELFF. The CDR3, as DNA: TGTGCCACCAGTGATTACAAACAGGGGAACACCGGGGAGCTGTTTTTT.

The V call is TRBV10-3, the J call TRBJ1-5; TRBD1 might be the D (5 bases). The V gene's germline CDR1 is ENHRY and CDR2 SYGVKD. CDR3 length equals 14 residues. The ends were cut back, 2 bases at V and 6 bases at J, with 11 bases in the middle. The CDR3 DNA is TGTGCCATCAGTGAGGGTGGGGGGGGTCAGCCCCAGCATTTT. Translating gives CAISEGGGGQPQHF.

The rearrangement joins TRBV4-1 to TRBJ2-1, with 16 bases that match TRBD2. The germline CDR1 and CDR2 sequences are MGHRA and YSYEKL. With V trimmed by 2 bases and J by 2 bases, 6 bases remained unmatched. The CDR3 is made up of 19 amino acids. DNA for the CDR3: TGCGCCAGCAGCCAACAGGGACTAGCGGGGGGGCCTCCCTACAATGAGCAGTTCTTC. Residues: CASSQQGLAGGPPYNEQFF.

The rearrangement links TRBV13 to TRBJ2-1, with 10 positions matching TRBD1. The trim removed 0 bases at V and 7 bases at J, leaving 3 bases unmatched. The germline CDR1 and CDR2 sequences are PRHDT and FYEKMQ (reference sequence). The CDR3 has 15 residues. The CDR3 DNA is TGTGCCAGCAGCTTAGGGACAGGGGGCTTAAATGAGCAGTTCTTC. Translated, it gives CASSLGTGGLNEQFF.

The chain employs TRBV21-1 and TRBJ1-1; the table names TRBD1, a call not compared with the DNA. TRBV21-1 is noted as a pseudogene. The CDR3 runs 19 residues. The CDR3 is CASSPPGCHEGQGAARAFF. In nucleotides, the CDR3 is TGTGCCAGCAGCCCCCCGGGGTGCCACGAGGGACAGGGGGCTGCTCGAGCTTTCTTT.

This clone was counted once. The gene calls are TRBV9 and TRBJ2-1; possible D gene TRBD1, 6 bases. Germline V gene sequence: CDR1 SGDLS, CDR2 YYNGEE. The V end was cut by 4 bases, the J end by 3 bases, with 11 bases between. This CDR3 region has 14 residues. The CDR3, as DNA: TGTGCCAGCAGCTCAGGGGCCGACTACAATGAGCAGTTCTTC. Its protein is CASSSGADYNEQFF. Variable domain in full (rest from reference TRBV9 and TRBJ2-1): DSGVTQTPKHLITATGQRVTLRCSPRSGDLSVYWYQQSLDQGLQFLIQYYNGEERAKGNILERFSAQQFPDLHSELNLSSLELGDSALYFCASSSGADYNEQFFGPGTRLTVL.

The chain recombines TRBV7-2 with TRBJ1-1; D not certain. The germline V gene encodes CDR1 SGHTA and CDR2 FQGNSA. V was clipped by 2 bases and J by 7 bases, with 11 bases between them. The CDR3 sequence is 13 residues long. The DNA for the CDR3 is TGTGCCAGCAGCTTAACCAGATCAGATGAAGCTTTCTTT. Translated: CASSLTRSDEAFF.

The CDR3 DNA reads TGTGCCAGCAGTTACGGACAGGGTGGCCCCTACGAGCAGTACTTC. Its translation: CASSYGQGGPYEQYF. This chain connects TRBV11-2 to TRBJ2-7; the match to TRBD1 covers 8 bases. With V trimmed by 6 bases and J by 2 bases, 9 bases remained unmatched. The V gene's germline CDR1 is SGHAT and CDR2 FQNNGV. CDR3 length equals 15 residues. Full variable domain (missing parts from reference TRBV11-2 and TRBJ2-7): EAGVAQSPRYKIIEKRQSVAFWCNPISGHATLYWYQQILGQGPKLLIQFQNNGVVDDSQLPKDRFSAERLKGVDSTLKIQPAKLEDSAVYLCASSYGQGGPYEQYFGPGTRLTVT.

This chain joins TRBV24-1 and TRBJ1-5; D might be TRBD1 (6 bases). The germline V gene has CDR1 KGHDR and CDR2 SFDVKD. The CDR3 totals 14 residues. V was pared by 4 bases and J by 7 bases, with 13 bases between. CDR3 DNA: TGTGCCACCAGTGAGGGGGGGCGCGGGCAGCCCCAGCATTTT. It codes for CATSEGGRGQPQHF.

V and J are TRBV6-1 and TRBJ1-1, with D perhaps matching TRBD1 (5 bases). The CDR3 extends over 14 amino acids. The germline CDR1 and CDR2 sequences are MNHNS and SASEGT. Trimming removed 3 bases from V and 5 bases from J, with 13 bases in between. The CDR3 spells CASSDWAGRTEAFF. Here the CDR3 DNA reads TGTGCCAGCAGTGATTGGGCAGGGAGGACTGAAGCTTTCTTT.

This clone came up once. The chain carries TRBV5-1 and TRBJ2-3, with 9 bases fitting TRBD2. The CDR3 has 16 residues. CDR1 and CDR2 (germline): SGHRS, YFSETQ. After removal of 4 bases from V and 0 bases from J, the junction contained 6 bases not matched to a gene. CDR3 amino acids: CASSIGLAQSTDTQYF. Written as DNA, the CDR3 is TGCGCCAGCAGCATCGGACTAGCGCAGAGCACAGATACGCAGTATTTT.

The chain employs TRBV28 and TRBJ2-1; 9 bases are shared with TRBD2. The germline CDR1 and CDR2 sequences are MDHEN and SYDVKM. The CDR3 consists of 16 residues. V lost 4 bases and J lost 2; bases outside the gene matches: 6. CDR3 coding DNA: TGTGCCAGCAGTTCCGGTAGCGGGGGAGCCTACAATGAGCAGTTCTTC. Amino acids: CASSSGSGGAYNEQFF. Combining the CDR3 with reference TRBV28 and TRBJ2-1 gives the whole variable domain DVKVTQSSRYLVKRTGEKVFLECVQDMDHENMFWYRQDPGLGLRLIYFSYDVKMKEKGDIPEGYSVSREKKERFSLILESASTNQTSMYLCASSSGSGGAYNEQFFGPGTRLTVL.